The sample holds many counts of the clone carrying this TCR beta chain. Genomic DNA provided the template from which TCR beta CDR3 was amplified by two-round multiplex PCR. Initially, in first-round PCR, primers specific to each TRBV and TRBJ gene were used. It was universal primers that the second PCR round used. TCRdb itself ran the multiplex PCR reads through MiXCR, one entry per CDR3 protein. The sample includes fewer than 20,000 distinct CDR3 sequences, roughly 46% of them seen just once. These data are taken from a study of prognosis after radiotherapy for stage I lung cancer. Overall study: Medical inoperability applied to all of the non-small cell lung cancer patients. About seven patients had tumors that were squamous cell carcinoma, and fewer than 15 had adenocarcinoma.

Blood was drawn (six milliliters of peripheral blood) at each of two time points. The germline V and J ends were trimmed by 6 bases and 5 bases, with 13 bases remaining between them. The CDR3 has 14 residues. Germline CDR1 is SNHLY and CDR2 is FYNNEI. The chain is built from TRBV2 and TRBJ2-2, with D perhaps TRBD1 (6 bases). The sample in question was PBMCs, obtained before or after stereotactic body radiation therapy (not recorded which). The sequence came from a donor aged 50 or older with non-small cell lung cancer. For the CDR3, the DNA is TGTGCCAGCAGCTACACAGGGTTGACCGGGGAGCTGTTTTTT. It encodes CASSYTGLTGELFF.